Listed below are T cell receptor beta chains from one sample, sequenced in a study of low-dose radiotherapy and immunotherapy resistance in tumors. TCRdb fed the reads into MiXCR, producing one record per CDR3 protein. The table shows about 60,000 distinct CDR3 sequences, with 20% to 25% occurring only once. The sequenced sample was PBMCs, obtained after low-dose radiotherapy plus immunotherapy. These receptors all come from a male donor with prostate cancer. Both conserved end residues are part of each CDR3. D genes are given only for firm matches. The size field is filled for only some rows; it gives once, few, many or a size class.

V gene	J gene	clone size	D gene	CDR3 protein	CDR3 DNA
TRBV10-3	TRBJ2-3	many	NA	CAILASASTDTQYF	TGTGCCATCCTGGCTAGCGCTAGCACAGATACGCAGTATTTT
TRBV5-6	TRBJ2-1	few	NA	CASSLGPPSSYNEQFF	TGTGCCAGCAGCTTGGGCCCCCCGTCCTCCTACAATGAGCAGTTCTTC
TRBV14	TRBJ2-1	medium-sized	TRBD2	CASSRAGGFYNEQFF	TGTGCCAGCAGCCGAGCGGGAGGGTTCTACAATGAGCAGTTCTTC
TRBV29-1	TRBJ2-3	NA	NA	CSVGQNTDTQYF	TGCAGCGTTGGACAGAACACAGATACGCAGTATTTT
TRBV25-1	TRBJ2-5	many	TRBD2	CASRGSLAGGGETQYF	TGTGCCAGCAGGGGGTCCCTAGCGGGGGGCGGGGAGACCCAGTACTTC
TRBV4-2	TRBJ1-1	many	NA	CASSQASWGGFNTEAFF	TGTGCCAGCAGCCAAGCCTCTTGGGGGGGGTTTAACACTGAAGCTTTCTTT
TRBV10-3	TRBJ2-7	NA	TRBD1	CAMWTGYEQYF	TGTGCCATGTGGACAGGCTACGAGCAGTACTTC
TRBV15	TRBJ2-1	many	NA	CATSRDLVEGNSYNEQFF	TGTGCCACCAGCAGAGATCTCGTTGAGGGGAACTCCTACAATGAGCAGTTCTTC
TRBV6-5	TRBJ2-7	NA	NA	CASSPGTESSYEQYF	TGTGCCAGCAGCCCCGGGACGGAGAGCTCCTACGAGCAGTACTTC
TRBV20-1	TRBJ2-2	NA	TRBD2	CSARDLGRGGSDTGELFF	TGCAGTGCTAGAGATCTGGGGCGGGGGGGCTCGGACACCGGGGAGCTGTTTTTT
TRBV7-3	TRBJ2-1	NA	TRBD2	CASSLEGLAHNEQFF	TGTGCCAGCAGCTTAGAGGGACTAGCGCACAATGAGCAGTTCTTC
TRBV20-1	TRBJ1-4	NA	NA	CSAREEKLFF	TGCAGTGCTAGAGAAGAAAAACTGTTTTTT
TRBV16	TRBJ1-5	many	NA	CASSQFRDSNQPQHF	TGTGCCAGCAGCCAATTCAGGGATAGCAATCAGCCCCAGCATTTT
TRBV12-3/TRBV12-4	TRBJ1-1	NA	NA	CASSLGGMNTEAFF	TGTGCCAGCAGCCTCGGGGGGATGAACACTGAAGCTTTCTTT
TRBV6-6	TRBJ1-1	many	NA	CASSHHYNSEAFF	TGTGCCAGCAGCCACCATTATAACAGTGAAGCTTTCTTT
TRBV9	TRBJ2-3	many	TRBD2	CASSRRTSGRDTQYF	TGTGCCAGCAGCCGTCGGACTAGCGGGAGAGATACGCAGTATTTT
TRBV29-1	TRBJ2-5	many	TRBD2	CSAERTSGQGTQYF	TGCAGCGCCGAACGGACTAGCGGTCAAGGGACCCAGTACTTC
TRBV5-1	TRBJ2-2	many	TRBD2	CASTPLLTSGGAYTGELFF	TGCGCCAGCACTCCACTCCTGACTAGCGGGGGGGCCTACACCGGGGAGCTGTTTTTT
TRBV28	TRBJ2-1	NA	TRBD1	CASNGRGPDNEQFF	TGTGCCAGCAACGGCAGGGGGCCCGACAATGAGCAGTTCTTC
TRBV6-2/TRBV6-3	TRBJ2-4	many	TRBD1	CASKGTENIQYF	TGTGCCAGCAAGGGGACAGAAAACATTCAGTACTTC
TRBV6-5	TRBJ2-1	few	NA	CASSVDDSSYNEQFF	TGTGCCAGCAGTGTAGACGATAGCTCCTACAATGAGCAGTTCTTC
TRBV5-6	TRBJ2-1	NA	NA	CASSFAGTNNEQFF	TGTGCCAGCAGCTTCGCCGGGACAAACAATGAGCAGTTCTTC
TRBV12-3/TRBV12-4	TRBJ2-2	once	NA	CASSLVVAGELFFF	NA
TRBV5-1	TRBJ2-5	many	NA	CASSLERPQETQYF	TGCGCCAGCAGCTTAGAGCGGCCTCAAGAGACCCAGTACTTC
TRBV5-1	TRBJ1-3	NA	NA	CASSEQGSGNTIYF	TGCGCCAGCAGCGAACAGGGCTCTGGAAACACCATATATTTT
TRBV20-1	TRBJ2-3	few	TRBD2	CSARGFQRGASSTDTQYF	TGCAGTGCTAGAGGGTTCCAGCGGGGAGCATCTAGCACAGATACGCAGTATTTT